This is a list of T cell receptor beta chains from one sample in a study of T cells in Graves' hyperthyroidism and ophthalmopathy. TCRdb redid the calling of the multiplex PCR reads with MiXCR, one entry per CDR3 protein. The repertoire includes around 610,000 distinct CDR3 sequences, 14% to 15% of them detected once, and about 3.9% sits in the top ten. Sequencing input: blood. These TCRs come from a woman between 40 and 55 years old with Graves' ophthalmopathy. The CDR3 runs from the conserved cysteine through the conserved F or W. D genes are given only for firm matches. Some rows mark clone size as missing; the rest say once, few, many or name a class of expanded clone.

v_call	clone_size	d_call	j_call	cdr3_nt	cdr3_aa
TRBV6-5	many	TRBD1	TRBJ1-5	TGTGCCAGCAGTTACTCGGCGACAGGGTCCAATCAGCCCCAGCATTTT	CASSYSATGSNQPQHF
TRBV7-2	many	NA	TRBJ1-3	TGTGCCAGCAGCTTAGGGCCGATCTCTGGAAACACCATATATTTT	CASSLGPISGNTIYF
TRBV12-3/TRBV12-4	many	NA	TRBJ1-2	TGTGCCAGCACCTGGGGGCAGGGCGGCTATGGCTACACCTTC	CASTWGQGGYGYTF
TRBV6-5	many	TRBD1	TRBJ1-2	TGTGCCAGCAGTTACTCAGGGACAGGGTACTATGGCTACACCTTC	CASSYSGTGYYGYTF
TRBV6-5	many	NA	TRBJ1-3	TGTGCCAGCAGTTACGGGGAGGGCCTTGCCGAAAACACCATATATTTT	CASSYGEGLAENTIYF
TRBV20-1	many	NA	TRBJ2-2	TGCAGTGCTAGATTGCGTCAGCGGTCGAACACCGGGGAGCTGTTTTTT	CSARLRQRSNTGELFF
TRBV28	many	TRBD2	TRBJ2-7	TGTGCCAGCAGACTAGCGGGAGTTGCTTACGAGCAGTACTTC	CASRLAGVAYEQYF
TRBV10-3	many	NA	TRBJ2-2	TGTGCCATCAGTGAGTCCGAAGAGTCCGGGGAGCTGTTTTTT	CAISESEESGELFF
TRBV12-3/TRBV12-4	NA	NA	TRBJ1-3	TGCGGGAGAGCCTCTGGAAACACCATATATTTT	CGRASGNTIYF
TRBV6-2/TRBV6-3	many	NA	TRBJ1-5	TGTGCCAGCAGTAACGATGAAGATAACAGTGGCAATCAGCCCCAGCATTTT	CASSNDEDNSGNQPQHF
TRBV20-1	many	TRBD2	TRBJ2-7	TGCAGTGCTAGTGGTCAGCTAGCGGGACACTACGAGCAGTACTTC	CSASGQLAGHYEQYF
TRBV30	few	NA	TRBJ2-2	TGTGCCTGGGGGCAGGCGGGCGGGGAGCTGTTTTTT	CAWGQAGGELFF
TRBV6-1	many	NA	TRBJ1-2	TGTGCCAGCAGCAGGGCAGGGTTGGACTATGGCTACACCTTC	CASSRAGLDYGYTF
TRBV4-2	NA	NA	TRBJ2-7	TGTGCCAGCAGCCAAGTCGGTAGTACAGCCTACGAGCAGTACTTC	CASSQVGSTAYEQYF
TRBV12-3/TRBV12-4	few	NA	TRBJ1-1	TGTGCCAGCAAATTGTGGGGGGCTGGTGAAGCTTTCTTT	CASKLWGAGEAFF
TRBV4-1	NA	TRBD2	TRBJ2-2	TGCGCCAGCAGCCAGGCGGGACTAGCGGGAGAGGCTGACACCGGGGAGCTGTTTTTT	CASSQAGLAGEADTGELFF
TRBV6-1	NA	NA	TRBJ1-2	TGTGCCAGCAGAGCAGGGAGCTATGGCTACACCTTC	CASRAGSYGYTF
TRBV27	NA	TRBD1	TRBJ1-6	TGTGCCAGCAACCCCCGACAGGGCCCCGTCTCACCCCTCCACTTT	CASNPRQGPVSPLHF
TRBV6-1	many	TRBD2	TRBJ2-7	TGTGCCAGCAGTGAATCGCGGGAGGGCCGTCGCGAGCAGTACTTC	CASSESREGRREQYF
TRBV4-1	few	NA	TRBJ2-7	TGCGCCAGCAGCCAAGAAGGCAGTTTCCGAGGAAACTCCTACGAGCAGTACTTC	CASSQEGSFRGNSYEQYF
TRBV6-5	many	NA	TRBJ2-1	TGTGCCAGTTTTCCTGAATCGCGGGTGGCGGGTGAGCAGTTCTTC	CASFPESRVAGEQFF
TRBV4-1	NA	NA	TRBJ2-2	TGCGCCAGCAGGAGCGCTCCGGGATCTCCCGGGGAGCTGTTTTTT	CASRSAPGSPGELFF
TRBV5-1	many	NA	TRBJ2-7	TGCGCCAGCAGCTTGGCCCCCGCCTACGAGCAGTACTTC	CASSLAPAYEQYF
TRBV7-7	many	NA	TRBJ2-7	TGTGCTAGCAGCACTAGCCGGGCAGCGGAGCAGTACTTC	CASSTSRAAEQYF
TRBV18	NA	NA	TRBJ1-3	TGTGCCAGCTCAGCCCCGGGACACCTTGGAAACACCATATATTTT	CASSAPGHLGNTIYF
TRBV9	NA	NA	TRBJ1-2	TGTGCCAGCAGCGTAGGGGTGTATGCTGGCTACACCTTC	CASSVGVYAGYTF